Below are 28 T cell receptor beta chains sequenced from a single sample in a study of OX40 agonist ivuxolimab in advanced cancers. Clones were sequenced by immunoSEQ multiplex PCR, and TCRdb holds only the in-frame ones, with some missing. The data show some 75,000 clones, more than 75% seen once. Sequenced material: CD4+ or CD8+ T cells sorted from blood, taken in a trial of the OX40 agonist ivuxolimab. The receptors stem from an adult with an advanced solid tumor such as melanoma, head and neck, liver or kidney cancer.

The rearrangement uses TRBV7-7 and TRBJ2-5; the D is unclear. V was clipped by 5 bases and J by 7 bases, with 17 bases between them. This CDR3 contains 14 residues. Germline V CDR1 and CDR2: SSHAT, FNYEAQ (reference sequence). Written as DNA, the CDR3 is TGTGCCAGCAGCCAGGACGGTGACTTAGGGACCCAGTACTTC. Its protein product is CASSQDGDLGTQYF.

The rearrangement joins TRBV5-1 to TRBJ1-2, with 9 bases that match TRBD1. CDR1 is SGHRS, CDR2 YFSETQ, per germline. The CDR3 loop spans 14 amino acids. Trimming took 4 bases from V and 4 from J; bases not matched to a gene: 5. The CDR3, as DNA: TGCGCCAGCAGCGCGGGACAGGGAGCCTATGGCTACACCTTC. This translates into CASSAGQGAYGYTF.

This sequence joins TRBV18 and TRBJ2-3; perhaps TRBD2 as D (5 bases). Trimming left V 2 bases short and J 5 bases short, with 11 bases between. The CDR3 has 14 amino acids. Looked up from germline, CDR1 is KGHSH and CDR2 is LQKENI. CDR3 nucleotides: TGTGCCAGCTCACCATCGGGATGGGGAGATACGCAGTATTTT. Its translation is CASSPSGWGDTQYF.

This chain joins TRBV6-1 and TRBJ1-2; a weak D match, TRBD1 (6 bases). Trimming took 11 bases from V and 7 from J, leaving 20 bases between them. From germline, CDR1 is MNHNS and CDR2 SASEGT. This CDR3 has 13 amino acids. CDR3 in amino acids: CAANTPQGGGYTF. The CDR3 DNA reads TGTGCCGCGAATACTCCACAGGGTGGTGGCTACACCTTC.

V usage is TRBV7-2 and J usage is TRBJ1-4, with D tentatively TRBD1 (5 bases). Germline lookup yields CDR1 SGHTA and CDR2 FQGNSA. CDR3 length: 15 residues. V was shortened by 1 base and J by 5 bases, with 11 bases between the two germline ends. The CDR3 nucleotides read TGTGCCAGCAGCTTAGTTCGGACACAGAATGAAAAACTGTTTTTT. Its protein is CASSLVRTQNEKLFF.

The V call is TRBV7-8, the J call TRBJ2-7; D is possibly TRBD1 (6 bases). The CDR3 has 12 amino acids. Trimming took off 5 bases at V and 5 bases at J, with 10 bases between the two ends. Germline loops: CDR1 SGHVS, CDR2 FQNEAQ. CDR3 coding DNA: TGTGCCAGCAGCCACGACAGGAACGAGCAGTACGTC. It encodes CASSHDRNEQYV.

The chain carries TRBV9 and TRBJ2-1; 13 bases line up with TRBD2. Unmatched junction bases numbered 6, after V lost 3 bases and J lost 0 bases. Germline V gene lookup returns CDR1 SGDLS and CDR2 YYNGEE. This CDR3 is 18 amino acids long. CDR3 sequence (DNA): TGTGCCAGCAGCGGACTAGCGGGGGGCCTGAGCTCCTACAATGAGCAGTTCTTC. It yields the protein CASSGLAGGLSSYNEQFF. Complete variable domain (other parts from reference TRBV9 and TRBJ2-1): DSGVTQTPKHLITATGQRVTLRCSPRSGDLSVYWYQQSLDQGLQFLIQYYNGEERAKGNILERFSAQQFPDLHSELNLSSLELGDSALYFCASSGLAGGLSSYNEQFFGPGTRLTVL.

This clone has more than one count but fewer than ten. This chain connects TRBV7-9 to TRBJ1-3; TRBD1 aligns across 7 bases. J was trimmed by 4 bases and V by 5 bases; bases with no gene match: 5. Germline V gene sequence: CDR1 SEHNR, CDR2 FQNEAQ (reference sequence). The CDR3 is 14 residues long. The CDR3: CASSLGTDGNTIYF. In nucleotides, the CDR3 is TGTGCCAGCAGCCTAGGGACAGACGGAAACACCATATATTTT.

The V gene is TRBV14, the J gene TRBJ1-3, with D possibly matching TRBD1 (5 bases). Deletions cut 4 bases from V and 0 bases from J, with 13 bases between. Looked up from germline, CDR1 is SGHDN and CDR2 is FVKESK. The CDR3 runs 16 residues. The CDR3 reads CASSPVSGVSGNTIYF. The DNA for the CDR3 is TGTGCCAGCAGCCCCGTTTCGGGGGTCTCTGGAAACACCATATATTTT.

This sequence joins TRBV10-3 and TRBJ2-5; no definite D call. The CDR3 extends over 12 amino acids. Deletions cut 8 bases from V and 4 bases from J, with 11 bases between. Germline V gene sequence: CDR1 ENHRY, CDR2 SYGVKD. In DNA form, the CDR3 reads TGTGCCATCGGGCAAAACGGAGAGACCCAGTACTTC. Its translation: CAIGQNGETQYF.

This rearrangement joins TRBV6-5 to TRBJ1-2; D is undetermined. CDR1 is MNHEY and CDR2 is SVGAGI in the germline V gene. Trimming stripped 0 bases from V and 7 bases from J, with 15 bases between. CDR3 length: 15 residues. CDR3 loop: CASSYSGVGSGGYTF. The CDR3 DNA reads TGTGCCAGCAGTTACTCCGGGGTGGGTTCAGGTGGCTACACCTTC.

The V call is TRBV29-1, the J call TRBJ2-1; D could derive from TRBD1 or TRBD2 (6 bases each). Germline lookup yields CDR1 SQVTM and CDR2 ANQGSEA. V was cut by 3 bases and J by 4 bases, with 22 bases left in between. The CDR3 totals 17 residues. CDR3 region: CSVDSEASGAGYNEQFF. The CDR3 DNA is TGCAGCGTTGATTCCGAGGCTTCGGGGGCCGGATACAATGAGCAGTTCTTC.

The chain uses TRBV10-2 and TRBJ2-2, with a tentative D call TRBD2 (6 bases). CDR1 is WSHSY and CDR2 is SAAADI in the germline V gene. V lost 6 bases to trimming and J lost 0 bases, with 14 bases between them. The CDR3 is 16 amino acids. CDR3 bases: TGCGCCAGCAGAGAATTGGGACTTGCGAACACCGGGGAGCTGTTTTTT. Its protein product is CASRELGLANTGELFF.

The rearrangement uses TRBV6-5 and TRBJ1-4, with D unclear. The ends were cut back, 11 bases at V and 0 bases at J, with 10 bases in the middle. CDR1 is MNHEY, CDR2 SVGAGI, per germline. The CDR3 totals 13 residues. CDR3 nucleotide sequence: TGTGCCTCCGGGGAGACAACTAATGAAAAACTGTTTTTT. Protein sequence: CASGETTNEKLFF.

The chain is built from TRBV7-7 and TRBJ2-1, with D maybe TRBD1 (6 bases). Germline V gene sequence: CDR1 SSHAT, CDR2 FNYEAQ (reference sequence). This CDR3 is 13 amino acids long. Trimming removed 5 bases from V and 9 bases from J, with 14 bases in between. CDR3 loop: CASSQQGSREQFF. Here the CDR3 DNA reads TGTGCCAGCAGCCAACAGGGTTCGCGTGAGCAGTTCTTC.

The chain joins TRBV6-5 to TRBJ1-1; 8 nucleotides agree with TRBD1. J gave up 4 bases and V 6 bases, and 1 base lay outside the gene matches. The CDR3 runs to 12 residues. Germline CDR1 MNHEY, CDR2 SVGAGI. CDR3 loop: CASRQGGTEAFF. DNA for the CDR3: TGTGCCAGCAGACAGGGGGGCACTGAAGCTTTCTTT.

The count of this clone is one. V and J are TRBV5-5 and TRBJ2-3, with 9 nucleotides matching TRBD2. The V and J ends lost 2 bases and 4 bases, in that order; junction bases with no gene match: 8. Germline V gene lookup returns CDR1 SGHKS and CDR2 YYEKEE (reference sequence). CDR3 length: 16 residues. This CDR3 is CASSLGRLAGADTQYF. The CDR3 bases are TGTGCCAGCAGCTTAGGGAGGTTAGCGGGGGCAGATACGCAGTATTTT. The full variable domain, with the rest looked up from reference TRBV5-5 and TRBJ2-3, is DAGVTQSPTHLIKTRGQQVTLRCSPISGHKSVSWYQQVLGQGPQFIFQYYEKEERGRGNFPDRFSARQFPNYSSELNVNALLLGDSALYLCASSLGRLAGADTQYFGPGTRLTVL.

This clone has only a few counts. The chain uses TRBV18 and TRBJ1-2; D unclear. CDR3 length: 12 amino acids. Germline V lookup: CDR1 KGHSH, CDR2 LQKENI. V lost 1 base, J lost 4 bases, and 4 bases lay in between. The CDR3 DNA reads as TGTGCCAGCTCACCACGCCTCTATGGCTACACCTTC. Its protein product is CASSPRLYGYTF.

The rearrangement links TRBV2 to TRBJ2-1, with D unclear. Per germline, CDR1 SNHLY and CDR2 FYNNEI. The V end was cut by 5 bases, the J end by 6 bases, with 11 bases between. There are 13 residues in the CDR3. Written as DNA, the CDR3 is TGTGCCAGCAGTCCCCCTCCCCGCAATGAGCAGTTCTTC. This sequence encodes CASSPPPRNEQFF.

The V call is TRBV19, the J call TRBJ1-2; 7 nucleotides align to TRBD1. CDR1 and CDR2 from the germline V gene are LNHDA and SQIVND (reference sequence). Trimming removed 1 base from V and 6 bases from J; junction bases left unmatched: 5. CDR3 length: 14 amino acids. CDR3 DNA sequence: TGTGCCAGTAGTATAGCGAGGGGGCACAATGGCTACACCTTC. Translated, it gives CASSIARGHNGYTF.

The gene calls are TRBV7-3 and TRBJ2-1; D unresolved. The germline gives CDR1 SGHTA, CDR2 FQGTGA. V lost 6 bases and J lost 4, with 10 bases in between. The CDR3 is 13 amino acids. The CDR3 region is CASSPATYNEQFF. CDR3 bases: TGTGCCAGCAGTCCCGCGACTTACAATGAGCAGTTCTTC.

This clone was seen a single time. The genes are TRBV18 and TRBJ2-1; 9 nucleotides agree with TRBD1. The CDR3 sequence is 15 residues long. The V gene's germline CDR1 is KGHSH and CDR2 LQKENI. The V gene end was trimmed by 0 bases and the J gene end by 5 bases; junction bases not matched to a gene: 2. DNA of the CDR3: TGTGCCAGCTCACCACCGACAGGGGGGGACAATGAGCAGTTCTTC. Its protein is CASSPPTGGDNEQFF.

In its sample, this clone was seen a few times. The rearrangement joins TRBV9 to TRBJ1-6; D is undetermined. V lost 3 bases and J lost 7, with 8 bases in between. This CDR3 spans 13 amino acids. Germline V gene sequence: CDR1 SGDLS, CDR2 YYNGEE. The CDR3 nucleotides are TGTGCCAGCAGCGACGTAGGAAATTCACCCCTCCACTTT. The encoded protein is CASSDVGNSPLHF.

V usage is TRBV28 and J usage is TRBJ1-2; D gene uncertain. This CDR3 has 12 residues. The V and J ends lost 7 bases and 8 bases respectively, with 14 bases between them. Germline V gene sequence: CDR1 MDHEN, CDR2 SYDVKM. Written as DNA, the CDR3 is TGTGCCAGCAACTCGGGCCCGAGGGGCTACACCTTC. This gives the protein CASNSGPRGYTF.

V usage is TRBV19 and J usage is TRBJ2-3; TRBD1 agrees at 9 bases. The CDR3 is 15 amino acids. V trimming: 3 bases; J trimming: 2 bases; junction bases outside the gene matches: 3. CDR1 and CDR2 from the germline V gene are LNHDA and SQIVND (reference sequence). The CDR3 sequence is CASSIGTGSTDTQYF. For the CDR3, the DNA is TGTGCCAGTAGTATTGGGACAGGGTCCACAGATACGCAGTATTTT.

The chain joins TRBV4-3 to TRBJ1-1; maybe TRBD1 (5 bases). Per germline, CDR1 LGHNA and CDR2 YSLEER. This CDR3 contains 14 residues. Trimming removed 4 bases at V and 0 bases at J, with 9 bases between. The CDR3 DNA is TGCGCCAGCAGCCCAGACAGACTGAACACTGAAGCTTTCTTT. It is translated as CASSPDRLNTEAFF.

DNA of the CDR3: TGTGCTAGTGGTTTGGTCAGAGCGGGGGGCTACAATGAGCAGTTCTTC. Residues: CASGLVRAGGYNEQFF. The chain recombines TRBV12-5 with TRBJ2-1; TRBD2 matches at 9 bases. This CDR3 has 16 residues. Germline values: CDR1 LGHNT, CDR2 FRNRAP. V dropped 0 bases and J dropped 3; count of bases not matched to a gene: 3.

V gene TRBV10-2 combines with J gene TRBJ1-2, with 9 bases aligning to TRBD1. The CDR3 runs to 15 residues. Germline loops: CDR1 WSHSY, CDR2 SAAADI. The V segment lost 4 bases and the J segment 1 base; nucleotides outside the gene matches: 4. CDR3 coding DNA: TGCGCCAGCAGTGGTCTGGGACAGGGTAACTATGGCTACACCTTC. Translated, it gives CASSGLGQGNYGYTF.